The rows below give T cell receptor beta chains drawn from one sample of a study of T-cell memory formation after mild COVID-19. TCRdb itself ran the 5' RACE reads through MiXCR, one entry per CDR3 protein. The sample carries under 250,000 distinct CDR3 sequences, 15% recorded once. Sequenced material: PBMCs or a T cell subset sorted from them (not recorded which). The receptors were gathered from an adult woman who had mild COVID-19 (a few samples of this study predate the infection). Cell type and time point are not known. CDR3s include the opening cysteine and the closing phenylalanine or tryptophan. A D gene is named only where the DNA matches it firmly. Clone sizes are given selectively: once, few, many, or a class where the clone is expanded.

v_call: TRBV7-2; clone_size: .; j_call: TRBJ1-1; d_call: TRBD1; cdr3_nt: TGTGCCAGCAGCTTTAGGGACAGGGGTAACACTGAAGCTTTCTTT; cdr3_aa: CASSFRDRGNTEAFF
v_call: TRBV7-2; clone_size: many; j_call: TRBJ2-7; d_call: .; cdr3_nt: TGTGCCAGCAGCTTCACAGGACGTGACTCCTACGAGCAGTACTTC; cdr3_aa: CASSFTGRDSYEQYF
v_call: TRBV7-9; clone_size: .; j_call: TRBJ2-7; d_call: .; cdr3_nt: TGTGCCAGCAGCCCCACAGGGAACTACGAGCAGTACTTC; cdr3_aa: CASSPTGNYEQYF
v_call: TRBV5-4; clone_size: many; j_call: TRBJ1-4; d_call: .; cdr3_nt: TGTGCCAGCAGCTTGCCCGGAAATGAAAAACTGTTTTTT; cdr3_aa: CASSLPGNEKLFF
v_call: TRBV2; clone_size: few; j_call: TRBJ1-5; d_call: TRBD1; cdr3_nt: TGTGCCAGCAGTGGGGACAGGGGCCCTCTGTCCCAGCATTTT; cdr3_aa: CASSGDRGPLSQHF
v_call: TRBV11-2; clone_size: .; j_call: TRBJ1-2; d_call: TRBD1; cdr3_nt: TGTGCCAGCAGCACGCCAGGACAGGGCCGGGGGAATGGCTACACCTTC; cdr3_aa: CASSTPGQGRGNGYTF
v_call: TRBV9; clone_size: many; j_call: TRBJ2-1; d_call: TRBD2; cdr3_nt: TGTGCCAGCAGTCTCGAAGGCGGGGGGAAGGTGGATGAGCAGTTCTTC; cdr3_aa: CASSLEGGGKVDEQFF
v_call: TRBV7-2; clone_size: many; j_call: TRBJ2-3; d_call: TRBD2; cdr3_nt: TGTGCCAGCAGCTTGAGCGGGGGCCGCACAGATACGCAGTATTTT; cdr3_aa: CASSLSGGRTDTQYF
v_call: TRBV12-3/TRBV12-4; clone_size: .; j_call: TRBJ1-2; d_call: TRBD1; cdr3_nt: TGTGCCAGCAGTCCGCCCCCACGACAGGGAAGAAAGCGATATGGCTACACCTTC; cdr3_aa: CASSPPPRQGRKRYGYTF
v_call: TRBV7-6; clone_size: .; j_call: TRBJ2-7; d_call: .; cdr3_nt: TGTGCCAGCAGCCCGACCCCGCCCGCGTCCTCCTACGAGCAGTACTTC; cdr3_aa: CASSPTPPASSYEQYF
v_call: TRBV12-3/TRBV12-4; clone_size: .; j_call: TRBJ2-7; d_call: .; cdr3_nt: TGTGCCAGCAATCCTGGACTTTCTAACGAGCAGTACTTC; cdr3_aa: CASNPGLSNEQYF
v_call: TRBV5-1; clone_size: few; j_call: TRBJ2-7; d_call: TRBD1; cdr3_nt: TGCGCCAGCAGCTTGGGGACAGGGGACGTAGCCTACGAGCAGTACTTC; cdr3_aa: CASSLGTGDVAYEQYF
v_call: TRBV6-2/TRBV6-3; clone_size: few; j_call: TRBJ2-2; d_call: TRBD1; cdr3_nt: TGTGCCAGCAGACGGACAGGGACCGGGGAGCTGTTTTTT; cdr3_aa: CASRRTGTGELFF
v_call: TRBV12-3/TRBV12-4; clone_size: many; j_call: TRBJ2-7; d_call: TRBD1; cdr3_nt: TGTGCCAGCAGTTTTCGGACAGGATTGTACGAGCAGTACTTC; cdr3_aa: CASSFRTGLYEQYF
v_call: TRBV6-2/TRBV6-3; clone_size: .; j_call: TRBJ1-5; d_call: TRBD1; cdr3_nt: TGTGCCAGCAGTTACCGGGCAGGGGGAAATAGCAATCAGCCCCAGCATTTT; cdr3_aa: CASSYRAGGNSNQPQHF
v_call: TRBV2; clone_size: few; j_call: TRBJ2-7; d_call: .; cdr3_nt: TGTGCCAGCAGTGAGGGCACTTTCTACGAGCAGTACTTC; cdr3_aa: CASSEGTFYEQYF
v_call: TRBV20-1; clone_size: .; j_call: TRBJ1-2; d_call: .; cdr3_nt: TGCAGTGAAGATGGCTACACCTTC; cdr3_aa: CSEDGYTF
v_call: TRBV7-8; clone_size: .; j_call: TRBJ1-6; d_call: .; cdr3_nt: TGTGCCAGCAGCCCCAGGGGTGGGGATTCACCCCTCCACTTT; cdr3_aa: CASSPRGGDSPLHF
v_call: TRBV7-9; clone_size: few; j_call: TRBJ2-5; d_call: .; cdr3_nt: TGTGCCAGCAGCTCCCGGGACGTGGAAGAGACCCAGTACTTC; cdr3_aa: CASSSRDVEETQYF
v_call: TRBV7-9; clone_size: many; j_call: TRBJ1-1; d_call: .; cdr3_nt: TGTGCCAGCAGCCCCATAAAGGGCACTGAAGCTTTCTTT; cdr3_aa: CASSPIKGTEAFF
v_call: TRBV5-1; clone_size: .; j_call: TRBJ1-2; d_call: TRBD1; cdr3_nt: TGCGCCAGCAGCCCGACAGGGGCCAGAGTTGGAGACTATGGCTACACCTTC; cdr3_aa: CASSPTGARVGDYGYTF
v_call: TRBV7-3; clone_size: .; j_call: TRBJ2-3; d_call: .; cdr3_nt: TGTGCCAGCAGCCCTGAACAGGTTCCCCTCACAGATACGCAGTATTTT; cdr3_aa: CASSPEQVPLTDTQYF
v_call: TRBV12-3/TRBV12-4; clone_size: few; j_call: TRBJ2-7; d_call: .; cdr3_nt: TGTGCCAGCAGTACTTTTGGGAACTACGAGCAGTACTTC; cdr3_aa: CASSTFGNYEQYF
v_call: TRBV7-2; clone_size: .; j_call: TRBJ2-2; d_call: .; cdr3_nt: TGTGCCAGCAGCTCTCAACAGAAAGTAGACATCGGGGAGCTGTTTTTT; cdr3_aa: CASSSQQKVDIGELFF
v_call: TRBV29-1; clone_size: few; j_call: TRBJ1-1; d_call: .; cdr3_nt: TGCAGCGTTGATAAACAGACGAACACTGAAGCTTTCTTT; cdr3_aa: CSVDKQTNTEAFF
v_call: TRBV7-8; clone_size: many; j_call: TRBJ2-7; d_call: .; cdr3_nt: TGTGCCAGCAGCCCACAGGGCGGACCCTACGAGCAGTACTTC; cdr3_aa: CASSPQGGPYEQYF
v_call: TRBV5-1; clone_size: many; j_call: TRBJ2-3; d_call: .; cdr3_nt: TGCGCCAGCAGCGGAGGGACTCCGGCTAACACAGATACGCAGTATTTT; cdr3_aa: CASSGGTPANTDTQYF
v_call: TRBV5-1; clone_size: few; j_call: TRBJ1-1; d_call: TRBD1; cdr3_nt: TGCGCCAGCAAGGGGGCTATGAACACTGAAGCTTTCTTT; cdr3_aa: CASKGAMNTEAFF
v_call: TRBV2; clone_size: .; j_call: TRBJ1-1; d_call: .; cdr3_nt: TGTGCCAGCAGTGAGTTCCCGAACACTGAAGCTTTCTTT; cdr3_aa: CASSEFPNTEAFF
v_call: TRBV19; clone_size: .; j_call: TRBJ1-4; d_call: TRBD1; cdr3_nt: TGTGCCAGTAGTATAGATGGACAGGGGGCGAAAAAACTGTTTTTT; cdr3_aa: CASSIDGQGAKKLFF
v_call: TRBV12-3/TRBV12-4; clone_size: .; j_call: TRBJ2-1; d_call: TRBD1; cdr3_nt: TGTGCCAGCAGCCGGACAGGCTACAATGAGCAGTTCTTC; cdr3_aa: CASSRTGYNEQFF
v_call: TRBV20-1; clone_size: few; j_call: TRBJ1-6; d_call: .; cdr3_nt: TGCAGTGCTAGAGATTGGACCGCTGAGTATTCACCCCTCCACTTT; cdr3_aa: CSARDWTAEYSPLHF
v_call: TRBV5-1; clone_size: few; j_call: TRBJ2-7; d_call: .; cdr3_nt: TGCGCCAGCAGCTTGGAGTCGGGTTCCCACGAGCAGTACTTC; cdr3_aa: CASSLESGSHEQYF
v_call: TRBV7-3; clone_size: few; j_call: TRBJ2-6; d_call: .; cdr3_nt: TGTGCCAGCACCACCCACTGGGCAGCGAGGTTTAACGTCCTGACTTTC; cdr3_aa: CASTTHWAARFNVLTF
v_call: TRBV24-1; clone_size: .; j_call: TRBJ2-1; d_call: TRBD2; cdr3_nt: TGTGCCACCAGTGACCTGAAGACTAGCAGCCGGAGGCAGTTCTTC; cdr3_aa: CATSDLKTSSRRQFF
v_call: TRBV12-3/TRBV12-4; clone_size: once; j_call: TRBJ1-2; d_call: .; cdr3_nt: TGTGCCAGCAGTTTTGGGGTGGGGCAGAGGGGCTACACCTTC; cdr3_aa: CASSFGVGQRGYTF
v_call: TRBV15; clone_size: few; j_call: TRBJ2-1; d_call: .; cdr3_nt: TGTGCCACCAGCAGAGATCTAGGGAGTTTAGCGTCGAGCTCCTACAATGAGCAGTTCTTC; cdr3_aa: CATSRDLGSLASSSYNEQFF
v_call: TRBV5-6; clone_size: few; j_call: TRBJ2-3; d_call: TRBD2; cdr3_nt: TGTGCCAGCAGCAGTCAACCGGGACTAGCCTCCACAGATACGCAGTATTTT; cdr3_aa: CASSSQPGLASTDTQYF
v_call: TRBV9; clone_size: .; j_call: TRBJ2-1; d_call: TRBD2; cdr3_nt: TGTGCCAGCAGCGTAGGTTATAGCGGGAGGGCCATCTACAATGAGCAGTTCTTC; cdr3_aa: CASSVGYSGRAIYNEQFF
v_call: TRBV24-1; clone_size: .; j_call: TRBJ1-5; d_call: .; cdr3_nt: TGTGCCACCAGTTCCAGAAGGGATGGGAGCAATCAGCCCCAGCATTTT; cdr3_aa: CATSSRRDGSNQPQHF
v_call: TRBV12-3/TRBV12-4; clone_size: many; j_call: TRBJ1-2; d_call: .; cdr3_nt: TGTGCCAGCGGGAACAGGGAGGCGTGGGGCTACACCTTC; cdr3_aa: CASGNREAWGYTF
v_call: TRBV7-2; clone_size: many; j_call: TRBJ1-1; d_call: .; cdr3_nt: TGTGCCAGCAGCTTAGAGACCCGCGTGGCCAAAGCTTTCTTT; cdr3_aa: CASSLETRVAKAFF
v_call: TRBV5-1; clone_size: .; j_call: TRBJ1-5; d_call: TRBD1; cdr3_nt: TGCGCCAGCAGCTTGGATACAGGGGTGGGCCAGCCCCAGCATTTT; cdr3_aa: CASSLDTGVGQPQHF
v_call: TRBV12-3/TRBV12-4; clone_size: .; j_call: TRBJ1-2; d_call: .; cdr3_nt: TGTGCCAGCAGCTCAGGGCTCTTCTATGGCTACACCTTC; cdr3_aa: CASSSGLFYGYTF
v_call: TRBV18; clone_size: .; j_call: TRBJ1-5; d_call: .; cdr3_nt: TGTGCCAGCACGAGGGAAGGGAATCAGCCCCAGCATTTT; cdr3_aa: CASTREGNQPQHF
v_call: TRBV5-1; clone_size: many; j_call: TRBJ1-5; d_call: .; cdr3_nt: TGCGCCAGCAGCTTGTCAGGGGGCAATCAGCCCCAGCATTTT; cdr3_aa: CASSLSGGNQPQHF
v_call: TRBV19; clone_size: many; j_call: TRBJ2-7; d_call: TRBD1; cdr3_nt: TGTGCCAACACACAGGGACAGGTCGCCTACGAGCAGTACTTC; cdr3_aa: CANTQGQVAYEQYF
v_call: TRBV20-1; clone_size: .; j_call: TRBJ2-2; d_call: TRBD2; cdr3_nt: TGCAGTGCTTTAGCGGGAGGAAACACCGGGGAGCTGTTTTTT; cdr3_aa: CSALAGGNTGELFF
v_call: TRBV6-5; clone_size: .; j_call: TRBJ1-2; d_call: .; cdr3_nt: TGTGCCAGCAGTACTGGGGGGCGCGGGTTTTATGGCTACACCTTC; cdr3_aa: CASSTGGRGFYGYTF
v_call: TRBV19; clone_size: .; j_call: TRBJ2-2; d_call: .; cdr3_nt: TGTGCCAGTAGTATCGCAGCGGCTAACACCGGGGAGCTGTTTTTT; cdr3_aa: CASSIAAANTGELFF
v_call: TRBV12-3/TRBV12-4; clone_size: many; j_call: TRBJ2-7; d_call: .; cdr3_nt: TGTGCCAGCAGCTTTCTCTACGAGCAGTACTTC; cdr3_aa: CASSFLYEQYF
v_call: TRBV18; clone_size: .; j_call: TRBJ1-6; d_call: TRBD1; cdr3_nt: TGTGCCAGCTCACCACAGAGCCAGGGGGCGCCGAATTCACCCCTCCACTTT; cdr3_aa: CASSPQSQGAPNSPLHF
v_call: TRBV19; clone_size: few; j_call: TRBJ2-1; d_call: .; cdr3_nt: TGTGCCAGTAACGGCCGGTCGGCATACAATGAGCAGTTCTTC; cdr3_aa: CASNGRSAYNEQFF